Given below is one TCR beta chain in context. The data derive from a study of blood T cell repertoires in COVID-19. From germline, CDR1 is SGHDN and CDR2 FVKESK. With V trimmed by 5 bases and J by 8 bases, 6 bases remained unmatched. The CDR3 covers 13 residues. The data were produced by immunoSEQ multiplex PCR, yet TCRdb's version contains in-frame clones alone and is incomplete. This repertoire shows approximately 220,000 clones, around four fifths found once; its top ten account for 4.7%. The source is a woman aged 70-85 years with acute or convalescent COVID-19. The V gene is TRBV14, the J gene TRBJ1-1, with 9 nucleotides matching TRBD1. Specimen: peripheral blood. Here the CDR3 DNA reads TGTGCCAGCAGCACGATCGGGACAGGGGAAGCTTTCTTT. Protein product: CASSTIGTGEAFF.